This T cell receptor beta chain was identified in a study of CD8+ T cells in alopecia areata. V lost 0 bases to trimming and J lost 10 bases, with 22 bases between them. The germline V gene has CDR1 SQVTM and CDR2 ANQGSEA. The CDR3 has 16 amino acids. The authors extracted RNA and reverse transcribed it into cDNA as the sequencing template. Assay: immunoSEQ multiplex PCR; the TCRdb copy retains only in-frame clones and omits some. The table has roughly 60,000 clones, around 47% seen once. This rearrangement joins TRBV29-1 to TRBJ2-1; D perhaps matches TRBD2 (5 bases). Specimen: NKG2D-low CD8+ T cells sorted from blood. The TCR originated in a human donor with alopecia areata. The CDR3 protein is CSVEDPRPPSGEEQFF. CDR3 nucleotides: TGCAGCGTTGAAGACCCTCGTCCGCCGAGCGGAGAAGAGCAGTTCTTC.